The subject of this entry is one TCR beta chain. An end of the junction does not agree with germline; a read error may underlie this. The data originate from a study of blood T cell repertoires in COVID-19. Study-level background: Sites across the United States, Italy and Spain contributed samples from acute and convalescent COVID-19.

The CDR3 is 13 amino acids. CDR1 and CDR2 (germline): GTSNPN, SVGIG (reference sequence). As processed by the authors: Nucleated cell number was recorded as an estimate derived from reference gene primer amplification. TCRdb's copy holds only in-frame clones and misses some; the assay was immunoSEQ multiplex PCR. The V and J calls and the clone size are those of that table, but D and trimming were determined from the DNA. Here the sample spans tens of thousands of clones, over 65% being singletons. V gene TRBV30 combines with J gene TRBJ1-1; TRBD1 agrees at 7 bases. The sequence derives from a woman in her 70s with acute or convalescent COVID-19. The sample taken for sequencing was peripheral blood. The CDR3 spells CAWRSQRDSQGRF. CDR3 nucleotides: TGTGCCTGGAGATCACAGAGGGACAGCCAAGGGAGATTT.